The 22 T cell receptor beta chains below come from one sample, sequenced in a study of patients and donors after allogeneic stem cell transplantation. A single record per CDR3 protein comes from TCRdb applying MiXCR to the RT-PCR reads. The repertoire holds 150,000 or so distinct CDR3 sequences, roughly 24% seen once, with approximately 26% in the top ten. Sequencing was carried out using blood, either unsorted or a sorted T cell fraction (not recorded which). All receptors derive from a human donor who was either an allogeneic HSCT recipient or a stem cell or donor lymphocyte infusion donor (not recorded which). It is not recorded whose cells these are; they may come from a transplant donor.

This clonotype was counted at least ten times. The CDR3: CASSLKGNQPQHF. The CDR3, as DNA: TGTGCCAGCAGTTTGAAGGGGAATCAGCCCCAGCATTTT. This sequence joins TRBV6-6 and TRBJ1-5, with a tentative D call TRBD1 (5 bases). Trimming left V 4 bases short and J 4 bases short, with 8 bases between. The CDR3 is made up of 13 amino acids. CDR1 is MNHNY and CDR2 is SVGAGI in the germline V gene (reference sequence).

A few counts support this clonotype. The chain is built from TRBV3-1 and TRBJ1-2; perhaps TRBD1 as D (5 bases). The CDR3 sequence is 14 residues long. CDR1 is LGHDT and CDR2 is YNNKEL in the germline V gene (reference sequence). Trimming removed 2 bases at V and 8 bases at J, with 15 bases between. CDR3 sequence reads: CASSQPGPLKGYTF. The CDR3 nucleotides are TGTGCCAGCAGCCAACCGGGACCACTAAAGGGCTACACCTTC.

This clonotype was detected a few times. The rearrangement joins TRBV6-5 to TRBJ2-1; no firm D call. With 6 bases removed from V and 4 bases from J, the gap between germline ends came to 4 bases. Germline CDR1 is MNHEY and CDR2 is SVGAGI. The CDR3 has 11 amino acids. The CDR3 sequence: CASRDYNEQFF. The DNA for the CDR3 is TGTGCCAGCAGGGATTACAATGAGCAGTTCTTC.

V and J are TRBV10-3 and TRBJ1-1, with 8 bases that match TRBD1. The V and J ends lost 0 bases and 8 bases, in that order; junction bases with no gene match: 20. Germline V CDR1 and CDR2: ENHRY, SYGVKD. The CDR3 extends over 19 amino acids. In nucleotides, the CDR3 is TGTGCCATCAGTGAGTCGAACTGGCACATGGACAGGGTTCGGCGGGAAGCTTTCTTT. Protein sequence: CAISESNWHMDRVRREAFF.

J is TRBJ2-2 and V is TRBV6-5; 7 bases fit TRBD1. V shed 7 bases and J 6 bases; nucleotides not matched to a gene: 8. The CDR3 totals 14 residues. The V gene's germline CDR1 is MNHEY and CDR2 SVGAGI. The chain's CDR3 is CASTTTGPSGELFF. CDR3 DNA sequence: TGTGCCAGCACCACGACAGGGCCCTCCGGGGAGCTGTTTTTT.

The chain has TRBV20-1 and TRBJ1-4; the D gene is possibly TRBD1 (5 bases). V was pared by 0 bases and J by 8 bases, with 16 bases between. The CDR3 has 15 amino acids. Per germline, CDR1 DFQATT and CDR2 SNEGSKA (reference sequence). For the CDR3, the DNA is TGCAGTGCTAGAGATGCCGACAGTGGAGGCGAAAAACTGTTTTTT. This codes for CSARDADSGGEKLFF.

This clonotype was recorded a few times. This chain connects TRBV5-6 to TRBJ2-5; the D call may be TRBD1 or TRBD2 (5 bases each). V was cut by 3 bases and J by 1 base, with 10 bases left in between. The CDR3 is 14 residues long. Germline CDR1 SGHDT, CDR2 YYEEEE. CDR3 amino acids: CASSSTGTQETQYF. As DNA, the CDR3 is TGTGCCAGCAGCTCAACCGGGACCCAAGAGACCCAGTACTTC.

The chain employs TRBV29-1 and TRBJ1-1; 9 bases map to TRBD1. The CDR3 is made up of 13 amino acids. Trimming cost V 8 bases and J 1 base; bases outside gene matches: 5. From germline, CDR1 is SQVTM and CDR2 ANQGSEA. CDR3 amino acids: CSTTGQGNTEAFF. The CDR3 nucleotides read TGCAGCACCACGGGACAGGGGAACACTGAAGCTTTCTTT.

A few counts support this clonotype. This rearrangement joins TRBV30 to TRBJ1-4, with D uncertain. Trimming left V 2 bases short and J 6 bases short, with 10 bases between. This CDR3 has 13 amino acids. CDR1 GTSNPN and CDR2 SVGIG come from the germline V gene (reference sequence). The CDR3 reads CAWSIYPDEKLFF. CDR3 DNA sequence: TGTGCCTGGAGTATCTACCCGGATGAAAAACTGTTTTTT.

In its sample, this clonotype was seen a few times. The chain uses TRBV5-1 and TRBJ2-3; 8 bases agree with TRBD1. After removal of 8 bases from V and 1 base from J, the junction contained 12 bases not matched to a gene. The CDR3 is made up of 16 amino acids. CDR1 and CDR2 from the germline V gene are SGHRS and YFSETQ. CDR3 residues: CASHHPQGAGTDTQYF. Here the CDR3 DNA reads TGCGCCAGTCATCACCCGCAGGGGGCTGGCACAGATACGCAGTATTTT.

The chain joins TRBV29-1 to TRBJ1-2; 9 bases match TRBD1. CDR1 SQVTM and CDR2 ANQGSEA come from the germline V gene. With V trimmed by 6 bases and J by 3 bases, 8 bases remained unmatched. This CDR3 contains 14 residues. The CDR3 here is CSVQRTGADYGYTF. The CDR3 DNA reads TGCAGCGTGCAACGGACAGGGGCGGACTATGGCTACACCTTC.

The rearrangement joins TRBV29-1 to TRBJ2-6; D is unclear. This CDR3 is built from 18 residues. V was clipped by 0 bases and J by 2 bases, with 17 bases between them. The germline CDR1 and CDR2 sequences are SQVTM and ANQGSEA. The CDR3 coding sequence is TGCAGCGTTGAAGATCCCCCTCAAATCTTCCCTGGGGCCAACGTCCTGACTTTC. Amino acid sequence: CSVEDPPQIFPGANVLTF.

In its sample, this clonotype was seen a few times. This chain connects TRBV18 to TRBJ2-2; D is unclear. Germline CDR1 reads KGHSH; CDR2 reads LQKENI. The length of the CDR3 is 16 residues. Trimming stripped 3 bases from V and 1 base from J, with 12 bases between. CDR3 loop: CASSPLGRRNTGELFF. CDR3 in DNA: TGTGCCAGCTCACCCCTCGGGCGGAGGAACACCGGGGAGCTGTTTTTT. The full variable domain, with the rest looked up from reference TRBV18 and TRBJ2-2, is NAGVMQNPRHLVRRRGQEARLRCSPMKGHSHVYWYRQLPEEGLKFMVYLQKENIIDESGMPKERFSAEFPKEGPSILRIQQVVRGDSAAYFCASSPLGRRNTGELFFGEGSRLTVL.

The V call is TRBV20-1, the J call TRBJ1-4; 8 bases fit TRBD1. The CDR3 length is 17 residues. Germline CDR1 is DFQATT and CDR2 is SNEGSKA (reference sequence). Unmatched junction bases numbered 12, after V lost 6 bases and J lost 0 bases. The CDR3 protein is CSAVSGQAFTTNEKLFF. The CDR3 DNA reads as TGCAGTGCCGTTTCGGGACAGGCATTTACAACTAATGAAAAACTGTTTTTT.

This clonotype was seen at least ten times. The chain recombines TRBV10-3 with TRBJ1-4, with D unresolved. The CDR3 is 15 residues long. The ends were cut back, 3 bases at V and 8 bases at J, with 16 bases in the middle. CDR1 and CDR2 (germline): ENHRY, SYGVKD. CDR3 in DNA: TGTGCCATCAGTGAAAATCGAGGGTTCGGCGAAAAACTGTTTTTT. This translates into CAISENRGFGEKLFF.

This clonotype was found a few times. The chain uses TRBV29-1 and TRBJ2-1, with D maybe TRBD1 (6 bases). The germline V gene has CDR1 SQVTM and CDR2 ANQGSEA. The CDR3 is made up of 13 amino acids. V was shortened by 3 bases and J by 7 bases, with 13 bases between the two germline ends. CDR3 residues: CSVDGTWLNEQFF. CDR3 coding DNA: TGCAGCGTTGACGGGACATGGTTGAATGAGCAGTTCTTC.

This clonotype has a handful of counts. This chain uses TRBV21-1 with TRBJ1-1. TRBV21-1 is shown as a pseudogene. The CDR3 is 14 amino acids. CDR3: CASSMFATNTEAFF. The CDR3 region has the DNA TGTGCCAGCAGCATGTTCGCGACGAACACTGAAGCTTTCTTT.

This clonotype was seen more than once but under ten times. V gene TRBV6-6 combines with J gene TRBJ2-3; D is unresolved. V lost 7 bases to trimming and J lost 0 bases, with 11 bases between them. Germline V gene sequence: CDR1 MNHNY, CDR2 SVGAGI (reference sequence). CDR3 length equals 14 residues. The CDR3 region has the DNA TGTGCCAGCACCAGGATTACGAGCACAGATACGCAGTATTTT. Protein product: CASTRITSTDTQYF.

This chain uses TRBV11-3 with TRBJ2-7, with D possibly being TRBD1 (7 bases). CDR1 is SGHNT, CDR2 YENEEA, per germline. This CDR3 contains 14 residues. The V gene lost 4 bases and the J gene lost 5 bases, with 15 bases spanning the gap. The CDR3 coding sequence is TGTGCCAGCAGCTACGATGGCAGGGGGGACGAGCAGTACTTC. Residues: CASSYDGRGDEQYF.

V gene TRBV19 combines with J gene TRBJ1-3; the D is unclear. Germline-derived CDR1 and CDR2 are LNHDA and SQIVND (reference sequence). V was pared by 10 bases and J by 0 bases, with 13 bases between. The CDR3 runs 14 residues. The CDR3 spells CATQYGDSGNTIYF. CDR3 DNA sequence: TGTGCCACCCAGTACGGGGACTCTGGAAACACCATATATTTT.

This chain links TRBV5-5 with TRBJ2-3; 14 positions agree with TRBD2. The CDR3 has 16 residues. The ends lost 4 bases at V and 5 bases at J; junction bases unmatched: 6. Germline V gene sequence: CDR1 SGHKS, CDR2 YYEKEE (reference sequence). Here the CDR3 DNA reads TGTGCCAGCAGCCCGACTAGCGGGGGGGCTGGAGATACGCAGTATTTT. Its protein product is CASSPTSGGAGDTQYF.

The chain joins TRBV5-1 to TRBJ1-4; perhaps TRBD1 as D (6 bases). This CDR3 has 14 amino acids. V lost 3 bases to trimming and J lost 10 bases, with 16 bases between them. The V gene's germline CDR1 is SGHRS and CDR2 YFSETQ. For the CDR3, the DNA is TGCGCCAGCAGCTCCTGGACAGATGGGGGAAAACTGTTTTTT. Its translation is CASSSWTDGGKLFF.